This TCR beta chain derives from a study of early T cells in non-severe SARS-CoV-2 infection. As for the study in general: RNA in bulk from unsorted whole blood was sequenced, and chains were unpaired.

The protocol attached unique molecular identifiers to individual cDNA molecules. TCRdb re-called the 5' RACE reads with MiXCR, one entry per CDR3 protein. The table includes more than 55,000 distinct CDR3 sequences, approximately 9% detected once. This clonotype has just a few counts. Antigen: not known. The study, taken as a whole, reports: Reliance on VDJdb matching favored anti-spike CD8 responses; private and CD4 specificities were missed.

The CDR3 loop spans 19 amino acids. Germline lookup yields CDR1 SGHTA and CDR2 FQGNSA. With 2 bases clipped from V and 1 base from J, the junction kept 12 bases outside the gene matches. The specimen sequenced was whole blood. This clonotype was sampled from an adult who was a healthcare worker with PCR-confirmed SARS-CoV-2 infection or an uninfected control (not recorded which). J is TRBJ2-1 and V is TRBV7-2, with 9 bases aligning to TRBD1. The CDR3 DNA follows: TGTGCCAGCAGCTTATATAAAACCGGGACAGGGAGATCCTACAATGAGCAGTTCTTC. Protein product: CASSLYKTGTGRSYNEQFF.